This is a list of T cell receptor beta chains from one sample in a study of blood T cell repertoires in COVID-19. TCRdb keeps only in-frame clones here, not all; method: immunoSEQ multiplex PCR. This table holds just over 300,000 clones, around 85% found once. What was sequenced was PBMCs or T cells enriched from blood (not recorded which). Receptor source: a man aged 30-40 years who had recovered from COVID-19. Both conserved end residues are part of each CDR3. The D gene is left open where the match is weak. Where a row states a size, it is once, few, many or the class of an expanded clone; other rows omit it.

V gene	clone size	J gene	D gene	CDR3 DNA	CDR3 protein
TRBV4-1	.	TRBJ1-2	.	TGCGCCAGCAGCCAAGGGTCAGGAAGGGGTTATGGCTACACCTTC	CASSQGSGRGYGYTF
TRBV5-1	few	TRBJ1-1	.	TGCGCCAGCAGCTTGGAATCCAGTAACACTGAAGCTTTCTTT	CASSLESSNTEAFF
TRBV11-2	once	TRBJ1-4	TRBD1	TGTGCCAGCAGCATTGACAGGGGGCAGGGTGAAAAACTGTTTTTT	CASSIDRGQGEKLFF
TRBV19	.	TRBJ1-1	.	TGTGCCAGTAGTAGACCCGGACAGACCCACACTGAAGCTTTCTTT	CASSRPGQTHTEAFF
TRBV19	.	TRBJ1-3	.	TGTGCCAGTAGTATAGGCGAATCTGGAAACACCATATATTTT	CASSIGESGNTIYF
TRBV11-3	.	TRBJ1-3	.	TGTGCCAGCAGCGAATTCCGGTCCTACTCTGGAAACACCATATATTTT	CASSEFRSYSGNTIYF
TRBV4-3	.	TRBJ1-1	.	TGCGCCAGCAGCCAACTCGCCAGGGGAGGGACTGAAGCTTTCTTT	CASSQLARGGTEAFF
TRBV6-2/TRBV6-3	few	TRBJ1-5	.	TGTGCCAGCAGTCAAGGTGCAGGGAGGATTAATCAGCCCCAGCATTTT	CASSQGAGRINQPQHF
TRBV6-1	.	TRBJ1-2	.	TGTGCCAGCAGTGAACAGGCGGGGTTGGCTCGCGGCTACACCTTC	CASSEQAGLARGYTF
TRBV9	once	TRBJ2-7	TRBD2	TGTGCCAGCAGCCCAGGACTAGCGGGGATCTACGAGCAGTACTTC	CASSPGLAGIYEQYF
TRBV5-8	few	TRBJ1-4	.	TGTGCCAGCAGCACCCGGGACACCGCAACTAATGAAAAACTGTTTTTT	CASSTRDTATNEKLFF
TRBV11-1	.	TRBJ2-7	.	TGTGCCAGCAGCCTTCTTAGCTCCTACGAGCAGTACTTC	CASSLLSSYEQYF
TRBV30	.	TRBJ2-7	.	TGTGCCTGGAGTGTAAGTCCAGGGATCGGCTACGAGCAGTACTTC	CAWSVSPGIGYEQYF
TRBV9	.	TRBJ2-5	.	TGTGCCAGCAGCGTGGTACCAGGGCCCAAAGAGACCCAGTACTTC	CASSVVPGPKETQYF
TRBV19	.	TRBJ1-2	.	TGTGCCAGTAGTGCGGGCCCCTTCTATGGCTACACCTTC	CASSAGPFYGYTF
TRBV5-5	.	TRBJ1-1	.	TGTGCCAGCAGCTTTGACTTCGTGAACACTGAAGCTTTCTTT	CASSFDFVNTEAFF
TRBV27	.	TRBJ2-3	TRBD1	TGTGCCAGCCGGGGACAGGCCACAGATACGCAGTATTTT	CASRGQATDTQYF
TRBV6-4	.	TRBJ1-5	.	TGTGCCAGCAGTGAGTATAGCAATCAGCCCCAGCATTTT	CASSEYSNQPQHF
TRBV5-1	.	TRBJ2-7	TRBD1	TGCGCCAGCAGCTTGGAGGGGGCTACCTACGAGCAGTACTTC	CASSLEGATYEQYF
TRBV30	.	TRBJ2-1	.	TGTGCCTGGAGTCGGTTTTCTGAGCAGTTCTTC	CAWSRFSEQFF
TRBV25-1	.	TRBJ1-2	.	TGTGCCAGCAGTACGTCCGGCGGTTATGGCTACACCTTC	CASSTSGGYGYTF
TRBV5-1	.	TRBJ2-2	.	TGCGCCAGCAGCTTGGTTAGCGCCGGGGAGCTGTTTTTT	CASSLVSAGELFF
TRBV6-5	.	TRBJ1-3	.	TGTGCCAGCAGTTACTCCGGGGGGTCCTCTGGAAACACCATATATTTT	CASSYSGGSSGNTIYF
TRBV12-3/TRBV12-4	.	TRBJ1-2	.	TGTGCCAGCAGTCCTGACAGTTATGGCTACACCTTC	CASSPDSYGYTF
TRBV11-2	.	TRBJ1-6	.	TGTGCCAGCAGCTCAATCAATTCACCCCTCCACTTT	CASSSINSPLHF
TRBV4-2	.	TRBJ1-6	.	TGTGCCAGCAGCCAAGGGTCGGGAGGGTTGAGTAGTTCACCCCTCCACTTT	CASSQGSGGLSSSPLHF
TRBV7-2	.	TRBJ2-1	.	TGTGCCAGCAGCTTAGAGGGACAAGGTGGTGAGCAGTTCTTC	CASSLEGQGGEQFF
TRBV10-3	.	TRBJ1-1	.	TGTGCCATCAGTGATCGGGGTGACACTGAAGCTTTCTTT	CAISDRGDTEAFF
TRBV5-4	.	TRBJ2-2	TRBD2	TGTGCCAGCAGCTCCACTAGCGGGGGGACCGGGGAGCTGTTTTTT	CASSSTSGGTGELFF
TRBV9	.	TRBJ2-1	.	TGTGCCAGCAGCGTTTTAACTTTAAATGAGCAGTTCTTC	CASSVLTLNEQFF
TRBV9	.	TRBJ1-3	.	TGTGCCAGCAGCGTCTCCCCTGGAAACACCATATATTTT	CASSVSPGNTIYF
TRBV6-4	.	TRBJ2-1	.	TGTGCCAGCAGTGACTCGGAGGAGGGGCCCAATGAGCAGTTCTTC	CASSDSEEGPNEQFF
TRBV5-3	.	TRBJ1-3	TRBD1	TGTGCCAGAAGCTCCCTCTCTGGACAGGGGACAGGAAACACCATATATTTT	CARSSLSGQGTGNTIYF
TRBV7-8	.	TRBJ1-1	.	TGTGCCAGCAGCTTAGGAGGGGTGGGGAGGGACTTGAACACTGAAGCTTTCTTT	CASSLGGVGRDLNTEAFF
TRBV5-4	.	TRBJ2-7	TRBD2	TGTGCCAGCAGCTGGACTAGCGGTACCTACGAGCAGTACTTC	CASSWTSGTYEQYF
TRBV18	.	TRBJ2-7	TRBD1	TGTGCCAGCTCACGAACCGGGACAGGGATGTACGAGCAGTACTTC	CASSRTGTGMYEQYF
TRBV4-3	.	TRBJ2-7	.	TGCGCCAGCAGCCAAGACAGGGGAGCCTACGAGCAGTACTTC	CASSQDRGAYEQYF
TRBV5-4	.	TRBJ2-3	.	TGTGCCAGCAGCTTGGAGACTGTCACAGATACGCAGTATTTT	CASSLETVTDTQYF
TRBV5-1	once	TRBJ2-5	TRBD2	TGCGCCAGCATCAGGGGGACTAGCGGGTCCATATGGGAGACCCAGTACTTC	CASIRGTSGSIWETQYF
TRBV3-1/TRBV3-2	.	TRBJ2-1	TRBD1	TGTGCCAGCAGCCAGGGACAGCGGTACAATGAGCAGTTCTTC	CASSQGQRYNEQFF
TRBV21-1	.	TRBJ2-3	.	TGTGCCAGCAGCACTAGCGGGGGTGGGGATACGCAGTATTTT	CASSTSGGGDTQYF
TRBV6-5	.	TRBJ2-7	.	TGTGCCAGCAGTCCCAGGGGACCCTACGAGCAGTACTTC	CASSPRGPYEQYF
TRBV4-1	once	TRBJ2-5	TRBD2	TGCGCCAGCAGCCAAGATCTCACTAGCGGCGGATCTGGGACCCAGTACTTC	CASSQDLTSGGSGTQYF
TRBV5-4	.	TRBJ1-2	TRBD1	TGTGCCAGCAGCTTGGACAGGGGGACTGGCTACACCTTC	CASSLDRGTGYTF
TRBV7-6	.	TRBJ1-5	.	TGTGCCAGCAGCTTAATCAGGGGTCCTAATCAGCCCCAGCATTTT	CASSLIRGPNQPQHF
TRBV4-3	.	TRBJ1-5	.	TGCGCCAGCAGCCAAGAGACAACCCCAAATCAGCCCCAGCATTTT	CASSQETTPNQPQHF
TRBV5-1	.	TRBJ1-2	TRBD1	TGCGCCAGCAGCGGGACGACAGGGGCTATCTATGGCTACACCTTC	CASSGTTGAIYGYTF
TRBV27	.	TRBJ2-7	.	TGTGCCAGCAGTCAGACTAGTGAGGACGAGCAGTACTTC	CASSQTSEDEQYF
TRBV27	.	TRBJ2-2	.	TGTGCCAGCCGGCCGGCGGGAAGGGTCGAGTTTTTTTCCGGGGAGCTGTTTTTT	CASRPAGRVEFFSGELFF
TRBV7-6	.	TRBJ2-2	.	TGTGCCAGCAGCTTAGACAGGGTCGCGAACACCGGGGAGCTGTTTTTT	CASSLDRVANTGELFF
TRBV15	few	TRBJ1-2	.	TGTGCCACCAGCAGAGATGGGGGGACTATTAACTATGGCTACACCTTC	CATSRDGGTINYGYTF
TRBV6-5	.	TRBJ1-6	.	TGTGCCAGCAGTTACCTAAATTCACCCCTCCACTTT	CASSYLNSPLHF
TRBV7-2	.	TRBJ1-5	.	TGTGCCAGCAGCTTAGAAGGGGCCCGCAATCAGCCCCAGCATTTT	CASSLEGARNQPQHF
TRBV30	.	TRBJ2-5	.	TGTGCCTGGAGTCGGGGAGTGAGAGAGACCCAGTACTTC	CAWSRGVRETQYF
TRBV5-1	few	TRBJ2-7	.	TGCGCCAGCAGCTTTAGCGGAACCACCTACGAGCAGTACTTC	CASSFSGTTYEQYF
TRBV3-1/TRBV3-2	.	TRBJ2-2	.	TGTGCCAGCAGCCAGAATACGGGCGGGGAGCTGTTTTTT	CASSQNTGGELFF
TRBV6-6	.	TRBJ1-6	TRBD1	TGTGCCAGCAGTTACAGGACAGGGGGCCATTCACCCCTCCACTTT	CASSYRTGGHSPLHF
TRBV7-2	.	TRBJ2-7	.	TGTGCCAGCAGCTTAGACAGGGACACCTACGAGCAGTACTTC	CASSLDRDTYEQYF
TRBV3-1/TRBV3-2	few	TRBJ2-1	.	TGTGCCAGCAGCCAGGGGGGGGCCGGGAATGAGCAGTTCTTC	CASSQGGAGNEQFF